The 8 T cell receptor beta chains presented below share a single source sample, sequenced in a study of blood T cell repertoires in COVID-19. Assay: immunoSEQ multiplex PCR; the TCRdb copy retains only in-frame clones and omits some. Here the sample spans 390,000 or so clones, 80% to 90% being singletons. The sequenced sample consisted of PBMCs or T cells enriched from blood (not recorded which). These receptors originate from a man aged 18 to 29 who had recovered from COVID-19.

The rearrangement joins TRBV9 to TRBJ2-1; D perhaps matches TRBD2 (6 bases). This CDR3 is 15 amino acids long. CDR1 and CDR2 from the germline V gene are SGDLS and YYNGEE. V dropped 4 bases and J dropped 7 bases, with 18 bases sitting between them. The CDR3 bases are TGTGCCAGCAGCTCACTAGCTATTTTGGGGAATGAGCAGTTCTTC. Amino acids: CASSSLAILGNEQFF.

Written as DNA, the CDR3 is TGTGCCAGCAGCCGACAGGGGCATGATGGCTACACCTTC. The encoded protein is CASSRQGHDGYTF. This chain uses TRBV7-9 with TRBJ1-2, with 8 bases identical to TRBD1. With 5 bases clipped from V and 6 bases from J, the junction kept 5 bases outside the gene matches. The germline V gene encodes CDR1 SEHNR and CDR2 FQNEAQ (reference sequence). This CDR3 contains 13 residues.

This chain links TRBV3-1 (or the pseudogene TRBV3-2) with TRBJ1-3; D call uncertain. Trimming cost V 4 bases and J 0 bases, with 10 bases left between them. Germline V gives CDR1 LGHDT, CDR2 YNNKEL (reference sequence). The CDR3 spans 15 residues. This CDR3 reads CASSRVAGSGNTIYF. CDR3 sequence (DNA): TGTGCCAGCAGCCGGGTGGCGGGCTCTGGAAACACCATATATTTT.

This chain links TRBV14 with TRBJ1-4, with unresolved D. V dropped 4 bases and J dropped 8 bases, with 11 bases sitting between them. The CDR3 spans 13 residues. Per the germline V gene, CDR1 is SGHDN and CDR2 is FVKESK. The CDR3 coding sequence is TGTGCCAGCAGCCTATTAGTTTGGGAAAAACTGTTTTTT. Its translation: CASSLLVWEKLFF.

V gene TRBV29-1 combines with J gene TRBJ2-7; 11 nucleotides align to TRBD1. The CDR3 extends over 13 amino acids. Germline V gene sequence: CDR1 SQVTM, CDR2 ANQGSEA. V shed 5 bases and J 6 bases; nucleotides not matched to a gene: 6. This CDR3 reads CSVWGQGGPEQYF. The CDR3 DNA is TGCAGCGTTTGGGGACAGGGGGGCCCCGAGCAGTACTTC.

This clone appeared once. This chain connects TRBV5-1 to TRBJ2-4; 9 positions match TRBD2. The CDR3 sequence is 19 residues long. V was pared by 3 bases and J by 0 bases, with 13 bases of the junction left unmatched. Germline CDR1 SGHRS, CDR2 YFSETQ. The CDR3 DNA follows: TGCGCCAGCAGCTCCTCCGGTGGTAGCGGGAGCTTAGCCAAAAACATTCAGTACTTC. Translation gives CASSSSGGSGSLAKNIQYF.

This rearrangement joins TRBV28 to TRBJ1-1; 7 positions match TRBD1. CDR1 and CDR2 (germline): MDHEN, SYDVKM. V was pared by 6 bases and J by 4 bases, with 17 bases of the junction left unmatched. This CDR3 is 17 amino acids long. The chain's CDR3 is CASRSGHIYRGSTEAFF. The CDR3 nucleotides read TGTGCCAGCAGGTCGGGACACATTTACAGGGGAAGCACTGAAGCTTTCTTT.

The chain joins TRBV5-5 to TRBJ2-7; unclear D gene. Trimming took 1 base from V and 6 from J, leaving 5 bases between them. There are 11 residues in the CDR3. Germline values: CDR1 SGHKS, CDR2 YYEKEE (reference sequence). The CDR3 is CASSLLGEQYF. The CDR3 DNA sequence: TGTGCCAGCAGCTTGCTCGGCGAGCAGTACTTC.